The 26 T cell receptor beta chains reported below all come from one sample, sequenced in a study of OX40 agonist ivuxolimab in advanced cancers. Libraries were built with the immunoSEQ multiplex PCR assay. Sourced from immuneACCESS, this table was stored by TCRdb with only in-frame sequences that have V and J called. A share of the clones is absent; for the studies checked, an unresolved V gene accounts for under half, and the remainder has no known explanation. This sample has under 75,000 clones in its table, and more than 85% of those were observed once. 7.6% of the sample rests with the top ten. The sequencing used CD4+ or CD8+ T cells sorted from blood, collected in a trial of the OX40 agonist ivuxolimab. The receptor set was obtained from an adult with an advanced solid tumor such as melanoma, head and neck, liver or kidney cancer.

In this sample, this clone turned up once. The chain links TRBV27 to TRBJ2-7, with D tentatively TRBD1 (5 bases). The CDR3 extends over 15 amino acids. Germline lookup yields CDR1 MNHEY and CDR2 SMNVEV (reference sequence). V was cut by 3 bases and J by 0 bases, with 12 bases left in between. The CDR3 coding sequence is TGTGCCAGCAGTTTTGGGGCAAGTTCCTCCTACGAGCAGTACTTC. This sequence encodes CASSFGASSSYEQYF.

The rearrangement joins TRBV6-5 to TRBJ2-5, with 8 nucleotides matching TRBD2. Germline lookup yields CDR1 MNHEY and CDR2 SVGAGI. After removal of 7 bases from V and 3 bases from J, the junction contained 10 bases not matched to a gene. CDR3 length: 15 residues. The CDR3 here is CASKTRGGPKETQYF. The CDR3 DNA follows: TGTGCCAGCAAAACCCGCGGGGGGCCAAAAGAGACCCAGTACTTC.

This chain links TRBV9 with TRBJ2-3, with 12 bases identical to TRBD2. The length of the CDR3 is 20 residues. The V segment lost 0 bases and the J segment 1 base; nucleotides outside the gene matches: 12. Germline CDR1 and CDR2: SGDLS and YYNGEE. The CDR3 DNA is TGTGCCAGCAGCGTAGACGGGGTAGAGAGACTAGCGGGGGGCACAGATACGCAGTATTTT. This gives the protein CASSVDGVERLAGGTDTQYF.

This clone was found once. This chain joins TRBV27 and TRBJ2-1; D may correspond to TRBD1 or TRBD2 (6 bases each). The CDR3 totals 14 residues. V was shortened by 3 bases and J by 5 bases, with 11 bases between the two germline ends. Per the germline V gene, CDR1 is MNHEY and CDR2 is SMNVEV (reference sequence). CDR3 coding DNA: TGTGCCAGCAGTTTCGGGGGCGCGAACAATGAGCAGTTCTTC. Translated: CASSFGGANNEQFF.

The J gene is TRBJ1-1, the V gene TRBV4-2; D is undetermined. V lost 0 bases to trimming and J lost 5 bases, with 16 bases between them. CDR3 size: 16 residues. Germline loops: CDR1 LGHNA, CDR2 YNFKEQ. The CDR3 reads CASSQEIQGWETEAFF. The DNA of the CDR3 is TGTGCCAGCAGCCAAGAAATTCAAGGTTGGGAAACTGAAGCTTTCTTT.

This rearrangement joins TRBV5-6 to TRBJ1-5; TRBD1 matches 10 bases. With V trimmed by 1 base and J by 4 bases, 8 bases remained unmatched. This CDR3 region has 17 residues. CDR1 is SGHDT, CDR2 YYEEEE, per germline. CDR3 protein: CASSLSGQGMWNQPQHF. CDR3 in DNA: TGTGCCAGCAGCTTGTCGGGACAGGGGATGTGGAATCAGCCCCAGCATTTT.

The chain joins TRBV5-3 to TRBJ2-5, with D possibly matching TRBD2 (6 bases). TRBJ2-7 matches the DNA end more closely, so the J call is doubtful. TRBV5-3 is labeled an ORF, and its function is uncertain. The CDR3 runs 15 residues. CDR3 sequence: CARSLGRGGSYEQYF. The CDR3 DNA reads as TGTGCCAGAAGCTTGGGGCGGGGAGGATCCTACGAGCAGTACTTC.

The chain is built from TRBV27 and TRBJ2-7; D is unresolved. From germline, CDR1 is MNHEY and CDR2 SMNVEV (reference sequence). The CDR3 contains 15 residues. V gave up 6 bases and J gave up 5 bases, with 20 bases separating them. This CDR3 reads CASSGIGITHHEQYF. CDR3 nucleotide sequence: TGTGCCAGCAGCGGAATAGGGATAACGCACCACGAGCAGTACTTC.

The genes are TRBV27 and TRBJ2-1; no clear D gene. The V gene's germline CDR1 is MNHEY and CDR2 SMNVEV (reference sequence). The CDR3 extends over 15 amino acids. Trimming shortened V by 3 bases and J by 7 bases, and 16 bases separated the two germline ends. The CDR3 DNA follows: TGTGCCAGCAGTTTCCCTATCCCTCCCGATAATGAGCAGTTCTTC. This gives the protein CASSFPIPPDNEQFF.

The chain recombines TRBV7-9 with TRBJ1-1; D uncertain. Germline V gene lookup returns CDR1 SEHNR and CDR2 FQNEAQ (reference sequence). The CDR3 is made up of 15 amino acids. Trimming removed 3 bases from V and 7 bases from J, with 18 bases in between. The CDR3 loop is CASSFPQMSAGEAFF. The DNA for the CDR3 is TGTGCCAGCAGCTTCCCCCAAATGTCGGCGGGTGAAGCTTTCTTT.

The gene calls are TRBV15 and TRBJ1-1, with D hard to call. This CDR3 comprises 15 residues. Germline V gene lookup returns CDR1 LNHNV and CDR2 YYDKDF (reference sequence). Trimming removed 3 bases from V and 1 base from J, with 12 bases in between. In DNA, the CDR3 is TGTGCCACCAGCAGGAACCGTGGGTGGAACACTGAAGCTTTCTTT. Its protein product is CATSRNRGWNTEAFF.

The rearrangement links TRBV27 to TRBJ2-5; the D gene could be TRBD1 or TRBD2 (5 bases each). Germline V lookup: CDR1 MNHEY, CDR2 SMNVEV (reference sequence). The CDR3 is 15 amino acids. V gave up 2 bases and J gave up 1 base, with 11 bases separating them. The CDR3 spells CASSLLGAGQETQYF. In nucleotides, the CDR3 is TGTGCCAGCAGTTTACTCGGGGCAGGCCAAGAGACCCAGTACTTC.

The chain employs TRBV13 and TRBJ2-1; D is ambiguous. V shed 7 bases and J shed 3 bases, with 4 bases lying between them. Germline V gives CDR1 PRHDT, CDR2 FYEKMQ (reference sequence). The CDR3 has 11 amino acids. CDR3: CASTDYNEQFF. CDR3 DNA sequence: TGTGCCAGCACCGACTACAATGAGCAGTTCTTC.

The J gene is TRBJ2-7, the V gene TRBV7-3; weak D call: TRBD2 (6 bases). This CDR3 has 15 residues. CDR1 is SGHTA, CDR2 FQGTGA, per germline. V was trimmed by 5 bases and J by 0 bases, leaving 14 bases between them. CDR3 sequence reads: CASSKHRDSSYEQYF. CDR3 DNA sequence: TGTGCCAGCAGCAAGCACCGGGACTCCTCCTACGAGCAGTACTTC.

The rearrangement uses TRBV30 and TRBJ2-5; possibly TRBD1 for D (6 bases). V dropped 1 base and J dropped 1 base, with 10 bases sitting between them. Looked up from germline, CDR1 is GTSNPN and CDR2 is SVGIG (reference sequence). The CDR3 spans 14 residues. The DNA for the CDR3 is TGTGCCTGGAGTGAGGGGGTCGCCCAAGAGACCCAGTACTTC. The encoded protein is CAWSEGVAQETQYF. The full variable domain, completed using reference TRBV30 and TRBJ2-5, is SQTIHQWPATLVQPVGSPLSLECTVEGTSNPNLYWYRQAAGRGLQLLFYSVGIGQISSEVPQNLSASRPQDRQFILSSKKLLLSDSGFYLCAWSEGVAQETQYFGPGTRLLVL.

The rearrangement links TRBV6-5 to TRBJ1-2; D gene uncertain. The germline V gene has CDR1 MNHEY and CDR2 SVGAGI. The CDR3 contains 13 residues. V gave up 6 bases and J gave up 4 bases, with 12 bases separating them. CDR3 in amino acids: CASSDARSYGYTF. Written as DNA, the CDR3 is TGTGCCAGCAGCGACGCCAGGTCCTATGGCTACACCTTC.

The chain links TRBV11-2 to TRBJ2-5; 8 bases line up with TRBD2. V shed 2 bases, J shed 1 base, and the junction held 0 bases outside the gene matches. CDR3 length: 14 residues. The V gene's germline CDR1 is SGHAT and CDR2 FQNNGV. CDR3 in DNA: TGTGCCAGCAGCTTAACTAGCGGCCAAGAGACCCAGTACTTC. Its protein product is CASSLTSGQETQYF.

This chain joins TRBV2 and TRBJ2-7; 8 bases fit TRBD1. The CDR3 runs to 12 residues. Losses at the gene ends were 10 bases for V and 6 bases for J; bases not matched to a gene: 8. Looked up from germline, CDR1 is SNHLY and CDR2 is FYNNEI. The chain's CDR3 is CATPGQDLEQYF. The CDR3 DNA follows: TGTGCCACCCCGGGACAGGATCTCGAGCAGTACTTC.

This chain links TRBV10-2 with TRBJ2-2, with D perhaps TRBD2 (5 bases). CDR1 WSHSY and CDR2 SAAADI come from the germline V gene. This CDR3 is 12 amino acids long. Trimming stripped 9 bases from V and 8 bases from J, with 13 bases between. The CDR3 nucleotides read TGCGCCAGTTCGGACGGACTGGGGGAGCTGTTTTTT. This translates into CASSDGLGELFF.

The J gene is TRBJ2-1, the V gene TRBV9, with 8 bases fitting TRBD1. The germline CDR1 and CDR2 sequences are SGDLS and YYNGEE. The length of the CDR3 is 15 residues. Germline trimming cut 3 bases from V and 5 bases from J; bases unmatched to any gene: 7. The CDR3 sequence is CASSDSGTGHNEQFF. DNA of the CDR3: TGTGCCAGCAGCGATTCCGGGACAGGACACAATGAGCAGTTCTTC.

The gene calls are TRBV27 and TRBJ1-3; no definite D call. The CDR3 contains 11 residues. Germline CDR1 and CDR2: MNHEY and SMNVEV (reference sequence). The V end was cut by 6 bases, the J end by 0 bases, with 0 bases between. The CDR3 region has the DNA TGTGCCAGCAGCTCTGGAAACACCATATATTTT. Translated, it gives CASSSGNTIYF.

In this sample, this clone turned up once. V gene TRBV6-4 combines with J gene TRBJ1-1; the match to TRBD1 covers 11 bases. In germline, CDR1 is MRHNA, CDR2 SNTAGT. V trimming: 3 bases; J trimming: 5 bases; junction bases outside the gene matches: 2. The CDR3 extends over 14 amino acids. The CDR3 nucleotides read TGTGCCAGCAGTGAGGGACAGGGGGAAACTGAAGCTTTCTTT. Its protein product is CASSEGQGETEAFF.

The chain carries TRBV5-6 and TRBJ2-1; D might be TRBD2 (7 bases). The germline CDR1 and CDR2 sequences are SGHDT and YYEEEE. The CDR3 contains 15 residues. V was clipped by 6 bases and J by 4 bases, with 17 bases between them. This chain's CDR3 is CASINAGGPYNEQFF. CDR3 DNA: TGTGCCAGCATCAATGCCGGGGGGCCATACAATGAGCAGTTCTTC.

The chain couples TRBV27 to TRBJ2-7; 9 bases match TRBD1. The CDR3 has 15 residues. Losses at the gene ends were 6 bases for V and 6 bases for J; bases not matched to a gene: 12. Germline loops: CDR1 MNHEY, CDR2 SMNVEV (reference sequence). The CDR3: CASSSHPRDRVEQYF. The CDR3 DNA reads TGTGCCAGCAGCTCACACCCCCGGGACAGGGTCGAGCAGTACTTC.

The rearrangement uses TRBV29-1 and TRBJ1-4, with D tentatively TRBD1 (5 bases). Germline values: CDR1 SQVTM, CDR2 ANQGSEA. CDR3 length: 12 amino acids. Trimming left V 5 bases short and J 6 bases short, with 10 bases between. The CDR3 DNA reads as TGCAGCGTTTTATGGGGCGATGAAAAACTGTTTTTT. Translated, it gives CSVLWGDEKLFF.

The chain links TRBV9 to TRBJ2-7; D is perhaps TRBD2 (6 bases). V lost 0 bases and J lost 2, with 12 bases in between. The CDR3 consists of 15 residues. CDR1 is SGDLS and CDR2 is YYNGEE in the germline V gene. Here the CDR3 DNA reads TGTGCCAGCAGCGTAGCGGGGGAAGAAACCTACGAGCAGTACTTC. Translating it yields CASSVAGEETYEQYF.